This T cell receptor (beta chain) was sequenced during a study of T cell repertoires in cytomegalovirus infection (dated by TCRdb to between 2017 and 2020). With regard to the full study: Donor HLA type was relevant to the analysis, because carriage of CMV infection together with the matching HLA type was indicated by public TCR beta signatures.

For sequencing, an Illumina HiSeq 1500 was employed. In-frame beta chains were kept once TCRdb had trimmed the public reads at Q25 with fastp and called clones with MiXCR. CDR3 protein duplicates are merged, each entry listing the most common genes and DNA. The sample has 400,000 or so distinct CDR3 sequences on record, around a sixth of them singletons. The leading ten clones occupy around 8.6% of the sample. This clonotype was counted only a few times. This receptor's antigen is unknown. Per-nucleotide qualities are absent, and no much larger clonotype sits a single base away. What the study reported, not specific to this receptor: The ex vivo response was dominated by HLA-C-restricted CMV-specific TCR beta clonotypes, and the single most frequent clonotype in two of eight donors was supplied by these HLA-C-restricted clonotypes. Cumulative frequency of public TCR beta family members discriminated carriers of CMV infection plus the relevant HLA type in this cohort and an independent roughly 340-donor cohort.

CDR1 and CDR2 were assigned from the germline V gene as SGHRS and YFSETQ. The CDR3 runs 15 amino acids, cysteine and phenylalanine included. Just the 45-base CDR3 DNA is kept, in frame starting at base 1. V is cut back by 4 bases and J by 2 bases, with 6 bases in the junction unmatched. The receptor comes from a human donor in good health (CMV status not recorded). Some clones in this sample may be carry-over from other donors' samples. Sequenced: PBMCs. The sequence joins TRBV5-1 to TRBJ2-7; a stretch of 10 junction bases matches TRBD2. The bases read TGCGCCAGCAGCGTCGGGACTAGCGCGGCCTACGAGCAGTACTTC. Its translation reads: CASSVGTSAAYEQYF. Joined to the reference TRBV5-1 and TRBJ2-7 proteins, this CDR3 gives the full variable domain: KAGVTQTPRYLIKTRGQQVTLSCSPISGHRSVSWYQQTPGQGLQFLFEYFSETQRNKGNFPGRFSGRQFSNSRSEMNVSTLELGDSALYLCASSVGTSAAYEQYFGPGTRLTVT.